This passage covers 20 T cell receptor beta chains from one sample sequenced in a study of yellow fever vaccine responses in identical twins. MiXCR, run by TCRdb on the RT-PCR reads, gives a single entry per CDR3 protein. The table includes about 11,000 distinct CDR3 sequences, under 85% detected once. The input for sequencing was T cells from blood (PBMCs), unsorted or a sorted subset (not recorded which), taken before or after yellow fever vaccination (not recorded which). The receptors were gathered from a young woman who received the yellow fever vaccine.

The V and J genes are TRBV6-2 or TRBV6-3 and TRBJ2-7, with D uncertain. The CDR3 sequence is 14 residues long. V lost 2 bases, J lost 4 bases, and 12 bases lay in between. The germline gives CDR1 MNHEY, CDR2 SVGEGT. CDR3: CASSYSPRPYEQYV. The CDR3 region has the DNA TGTGCCAGCAGTTACAGTCCCCGGCCATACGAGCAGTACGTC.

As for this clonotype: A clone one base away is much larger, so this may be a read error. The chain carries TRBV19 and TRBJ2-2, with 10 bases lining up with TRBD2. The length of the CDR3 is 15 residues. Trimming took 7 bases from V and 3 from J; bases not matched to a gene: 5. CDR1 is LNHDA and CDR2 is SQIVND in the germline V gene (reference sequence). CDR3 nucleotide sequence: TGTGCCAGTATCGGGACTAGCGAGGACACCGGGGAGCTGTTTTTT. Its translation: CASIGTSEDTGELFF.

This clonotype was found a few times. This chain joins TRBV7-6 and TRBJ2-1, with 14 bases identical to TRBD2. The CDR3 has 16 amino acids. Losses at the gene ends were 5 bases for V and 3 bases for J; bases not matched to a gene: 3. Germline lookup yields CDR1 SGHVS and CDR2 FNYEAQ. CDR3 DNA sequence: TGTGCCAGCAGCCCGGGACTAGCGGGAGACTACAATGAGCAGTTCTTC. Translating it yields CASSPGLAGDYNEQFF.

Only a few counts were recorded for this clonotype. The V gene is TRBV19, the J gene TRBJ1-1, with a weak D call TRBD1 (5 bases). The length of the CDR3 is 13 residues. The V gene's germline CDR1 is LNHDA and CDR2 SQIVND (reference sequence). Trimming removed 3 bases at V and 4 bases at J, with 9 bases between. The CDR3 DNA sequence: TGTGCCAGTAGTATCGCCGGGGCCACTGAAGCTTTCTTT. Amino acid sequence: CASSIAGATEAFF.

The chain combines TRBV18 with TRBJ1-1; unclear D gene. Looked up from germline, CDR1 is KGHSH and CDR2 is LQKENI. The V end lost 1 base, the J end lost 5 bases, and 11 bases lay between the germline ends. This CDR3 has 14 residues. In nucleotides, the CDR3 is TGTGCCAGCTCACCACGGGTTGGGAGGACTGAAGCTTTCTTT. This encodes CASSPRVGRTEAFF.

The V call is TRBV15, the J call TRBJ2-7, with a possible D match to TRBD2 (5 bases). This CDR3 region has 15 residues. With 0 bases removed from V and 0 bases from J, the gap between germline ends came to 9 bases. Germline V gives CDR1 LNHNV, CDR2 YYDKDF (reference sequence). The DNA of the CDR3 is TGTGCCACCAGCAGAGATCGAGGGAGCTCCTACGAGCAGTACTTC. Translation: CATSRDRGSSYEQYF.

The chain links TRBV3-1 to TRBJ1-1; D perhaps matches TRBD1 (6 bases). This CDR3 has 14 residues. V lost 3 bases and J 4 bases, leaving 12 bases between the germline ends. Germline V gene lookup returns CDR1 LGHDT and CDR2 YNNKEL (reference sequence). CDR3 sequence reads: CASSHDTGSTEAFF. The CDR3 DNA sequence: TGTGCCAGCAGCCACGACACAGGGAGCACTGAAGCTTTCTTT.

The J gene is TRBJ2-1, the V gene TRBV29-1, with TRBD2 matching 11 bases. Germline V gene lookup returns CDR1 SQVTM and CDR2 ANQGSEA. The junction had 14 bases not matched to a gene; V was cut back by 6 bases and J by 1 base. This CDR3 comprises 18 residues. CDR3: CSVTLQLAGALSYNEQFF. As DNA, the CDR3 is TGCAGCGTCACTCTTCAACTAGCGGGAGCCCTTTCCTACAATGAGCAGTTCTTC.

The chain joins TRBV4-1 to TRBJ1-5; maybe TRBD1 (6 bases). Germline CDR1 MGHRA, CDR2 YSYEKL. This CDR3 spans 13 amino acids. V was pared by 5 bases and J by 4 bases, with 9 bases between. This CDR3 is CASSDTGNQPQHF. CDR3 DNA sequence: TGCGCCAGCAGCGACACAGGGAATCAGCCCCAGCATTTT.

J is TRBJ2-3 and V is TRBV2, with 7 bases that match TRBD2. The V gene end was trimmed by 6 bases and the J gene end by 5 bases; junction bases not matched to a gene: 14. This CDR3 is 16 amino acids long. Germline-derived CDR1 and CDR2 are SNHLY and FYNNEI. CDR3 coding DNA: TGTGCCAGCAGGGACACTAGCGTGGGGGATGGAGATACGCAGTATTTT. Translating it yields CASRDTSVGDGDTQYF. Based on the CDR3 plus reference TRBV2 and TRBJ2-3, the full variable domain is EPEVTQTPSHQVTQMGQEVILRCVPISNHLYFYWYRQILGQKVEFLVSFYNNEISEKSEIFDDQFSVERPDGSNFTLKIRSTKLEDSAMYFCASRDTSVGDGDTQYFGPGTRLTVL.

This chain connects TRBV7-9 to TRBJ2-5, with D maybe TRBD2 (5 bases). Germline V gene lookup returns CDR1 SEHNR and CDR2 FQNEAQ (reference sequence). Trimming left V 2 bases short and J 3 bases short, with 13 bases between. This CDR3 has 15 amino acids. For the CDR3, the DNA is TGTGCCAGCAGCTTATCGATCGGGGTAGAAGAGACCCAGTACTTC. It encodes CASSLSIGVEETQYF.

The chain links TRBV19 to TRBJ1-1, with 9 bases matching TRBD1. CDR1 is LNHDA, CDR2 SQIVND, per germline (reference sequence). Germline trimming cut 6 bases from V and 3 bases from J; bases unmatched to any gene: 14. CDR3 size: 17 residues. The CDR3 DNA reads TGTGCCAGTAGGTCCCGGGACAGGGCCGATCGGGACACTGAAGCTTTCTTT. Its protein product is CASRSRDRADRDTEAFF.

The rearrangement joins TRBV23-1 to TRBJ1-4, with D perhaps TRBD1 (5 bases). TRBV23-1 falls under the ORF class, with uncertain function. The V end was cut by 7 bases, the J end by 4 bases, with 7 bases between. CDR3 length: 12 residues. The CDR3 loop reads CASIRGNEKLFF. As DNA, the CDR3 is TGCGCCAGCATTAGGGGTAATGAAAAACTGTTTTTT.

This clonotype was counted only a few times. V is TRBV7-7 and J is TRBJ2-7; 8 bases match TRBD1. Germline CDR1 is SSHAT and CDR2 is FNYEAQ (reference sequence). The CDR3 runs 13 residues. V lost 5 bases to trimming and J lost 3 bases; unmatched junction nucleotides: 3. DNA of the CDR3: TGTGCCAGCAGCCTTGGGACAGGCTACGAGCAGTACTTC. This gives the protein CASSLGTGYEQYF. Supplemented by reference TRBV7-7 and TRBJ2-7, the full variable domain reads GAGVSQSPRYKVTKRGQDVTLRCDPISSHATLYWYQQALGQGPEFLTYFNYEAQPDKSGLPSDRFSAERPEGSISTLTIQRTEQRDSAMYRCASSLGTGYEQYFGPGTRLTVT.

This sequence joins TRBV9 and TRBJ2-2; D is uncertain. Germline V gives CDR1 SGDLS, CDR2 YYNGEE. Trimming stripped 0 bases from V and 4 bases from J, with 10 bases between. The CDR3 runs 15 residues. CDR3 sequence reads: CASSVGGTITGELFF. CDR3 DNA sequence: TGTGCCAGCAGCGTAGGAGGAACAATCACCGGGGAGCTGTTTTTT.

This rearrangement joins TRBV11-1 to TRBJ2-4; D is unresolved. V was clipped by 3 bases and J by 0 bases, with 9 bases between them. CDR1 and CDR2 (germline): SGHAT, FQDESV (reference sequence). The CDR3 extends over 15 amino acids. The CDR3 bases are TGTGCCAGCAGCTTCTCAGAATCAGCCAAAAACATTCAGTACTTC. Translated: CASSFSESAKNIQYF. The complete variable domain, with remaining parts taken from reference TRBV11-1 and TRBJ2-4, reads EAEVAQSPRYKITEKSQAVAFWCDPISGHATLYWYRQILGQGPELLVQFQDESVVDDSQLPKDRFSAERLKGVDSTLKIQPAELGDSAMYLCASSFSESAKNIQYFGAGTRLSVL.

This clonotype was detected once. V gene TRBV4-1 combines with J gene TRBJ1-1; a weak D match, TRBD1 (6 bases). CDR1 MGHRA and CDR2 YSYEKL come from the germline V gene. This CDR3 is built from 14 residues. Trimming took 0 bases from V and 4 from J, leaving 9 bases between them. CDR3 DNA sequence: TGCGCCAGCAGCCAAGACCCAGGGGCCACTGAAGCTTTCTTT. Protein: CASSQDPGATEAFF.

This sequence joins TRBV20-1 and TRBJ2-3; D is uncertain. Germline-derived CDR1 and CDR2 are DFQATT and SNEGSKA (reference sequence). Trimming stripped 2 bases from V and 2 bases from J, with 8 bases between. The CDR3 runs 13 residues. The CDR3 coding sequence is TGCAGTGCTAGACTGTCGTACACAGATACGCAGTATTTT. Its protein product is CSARLSYTDTQYF.

This rearrangement joins TRBV12-3 or TRBV12-4 to TRBJ1-3; 9 bases are shared with TRBD1. This CDR3 is built from 16 residues. V lost 6 bases to trimming and J lost 0 bases; unmatched junction nucleotides: 6. The CDR3 DNA reads TGTGCCAGCAGACGGGACAGGGAGCCCTCTGGAAACACCATATATTTT. It specifies CASRRDREPSGNTIYF.

This chain links TRBV11-2 with TRBJ2-1; TRBD1 might be the D (5 bases). Germline V gives CDR1 SGHAT, CDR2 FQNNGV. Trimming took off 8 bases at V and 0 bases at J, with 14 bases between the two ends. The CDR3 consists of 15 residues. The CDR3 bases are TGTGCCAGCGGCCAAGGACACAGCTCCTACAATGAGCAGTTCTTC. Amino acids: CASGQGHSSYNEQFF.